This T cell receptor beta chain comes out of a study of blood T cells in healthy people across ages. The overall study: Template-switching capture recovered about one barcoded beta molecule per two T cells. Study outcomes and limitations: A greater number of naive CD4+ cells and higher diversity distinguished long-lived donors from aged donors.

Primed by a sample-barcoded 5' primer and a J-beta primer mix, a second PCR proceeded for about 7 to 12 cycles. Each cDNA was tagged by a template-switch adaptor containing 12 random nucleotides. MiXCR, run by TCRdb on the 5' RACE reads, gives a single entry per CDR3 protein. The data show about 1.6 million distinct CDR3 sequences, approximately 32% seen once. This clonotype was seen a few times. The antigen is not known. This CDR3 has 12 residues. V lost 10 bases to trimming and J lost 2 bases, with 12 bases between them. CDR1 is MNHEY and CDR2 is SMNVEV in the germline V gene (reference sequence). This receptor was obtained from a woman in her twenties or thirties in good health. Sequencing input: blood. V usage is TRBV27 and J usage is TRBJ2-7; TRBD2 is a possible D gene (6 bases). The CDR3 is CATGTLPYEQYF. The CDR3 region has the DNA TGTGCCACCGGGACTCTTCCCTACGAGCAGTACTTC.